One and the same sample provided the 14 T cell receptor beta chains below, sequenced in a study of T cells in Graves' hyperthyroidism and ophthalmopathy. RNA transcripts provided the source from which TCR beta CDR3 regions were amplified. With the HTBI primer set, the TCR CDR3 went through a first round of RT-PCR. TCRdb analysed the multiplex PCR reads with MiXCR anew, one entry per CDR3 protein. This sample has about 700,000 distinct CDR3 sequences, with 14% found just once. Sequencing was done on a sample of blood. These receptors were collected from a woman between 18 and 30 years old with Graves' hyperthyroidism.

This clonotype was observed a few times. The chain combines TRBV10-3 with TRBJ1-4; D call uncertain. V was trimmed by 3 bases and J by 5 bases, leaving 10 bases between them. The CDR3 extends over 14 amino acids. CDR1 and CDR2 from the germline V gene are ENHRY and SYGVKD. CDR3 amino acids: CAISDGLANEKLFF. For the CDR3, the DNA is TGTGCCATCAGTGATGGGTTGGCCAATGAAAAACTGTTTTTT.

With regard to this clonotype: Possible read error: a much larger clone is one base away. V gene TRBV7-6 combines with J gene TRBJ1-3; D is perhaps TRBD1 (5 bases). The CDR3 runs to 14 residues. The germline CDR1 and CDR2 sequences are SGHVS and FNYEAQ. V was shortened by 2 bases and J by 4 bases, with 9 bases between the two germline ends. CDR3 protein: CASSLRGFGNTIYF. The CDR3, as DNA: TGTGCCAGCAGCTTACGGGGGTTCGGAAACACCATATATTTT. The variable domain in full, completed from reference TRBV7-6 and TRBJ1-3, reads GAGVSQSPRYKVTKRGQDVALRCDPISGHVSLYWYRQALGQGPEFLTYFNYEAQQDKSGLPNDRFSAERPEGSISTLTIQRTEQRDSAMYRCASSLRGFGNTIYFGEGSWLTVV.

This clonotype was observed many times. The chain has TRBV7-9 and TRBJ1-1, with D perhaps TRBD1 (5 bases). Germline assignment: CDR1 SEHNR and CDR2 FQNEAQ (reference sequence). V lost 2 bases and J 1 base, leaving 8 bases between the germline ends. This CDR3 is 14 amino acids long. CDR3 in amino acids: CASSLKQENTEAFF. CDR3 DNA: TGTGCCAGCAGCTTAAAACAGGAGAACACTGAAGCTTTCTTT.

A note on this clonotype: This may be a read error: a much more frequent sequence differs by one nucleotide. The chain recombines TRBV29-1 with TRBJ1-1; 7 bases line up with TRBD1. Trimming at V came to 6 bases and at J to 5 bases, leaving 6 bases not matched to a gene. The CDR3 totals 12 residues. The germline V gene has CDR1 SQVTM and CDR2 ANQGSEA. The CDR3 nucleotides are TGCAGCGTCGGACAGGTGGCAACTGAAGCTTTCTTT. Its protein product is CSVGQVATEAFF. The variable domain in full, completed from reference TRBV29-1 and TRBJ1-1, reads SAVISQKPSRDICQRGTSLTIQCQVDSQVTMMFWYRQQPGQSLTLIATANQGSEATYESGFVIDKFPISRPNLTFSTLTVSNMSPEDSSIYLCSVGQVATEAFFGQGTRLTVV.

This chain's CDR3 is CASSTRSGETQYF. Here the CDR3 DNA reads TGTGCCAGCAGTACCCGTTCGGGAGAGACCCAGTACTTC. This chain uses TRBV6-1 with TRBJ2-5; D ambiguous. The CDR3 runs 13 residues. V gave up 5 bases and J gave up 4 bases, with 11 bases separating them. Germline CDR1 and CDR2: MNHNS and SASEGT.

This clonotype was counted ten times or more. V gene TRBV2 combines with J gene TRBJ1-2; D unresolved. The germline CDR1 and CDR2 sequences are SNHLY and FYNNEI. The CDR3 has 16 amino acids. With 1 base removed from V and 2 bases from J, the gap between germline ends came to 14 bases. The CDR3 loop is CASSEGGSGWNYGYTF. The CDR3 DNA reads as TGTGCCAGCAGTGAAGGAGGGTCTGGCTGGAACTATGGCTACACCTTC.

The V call is TRBV4-2, the J call TRBJ1-5; TRBD1 agrees at 10 bases. CDR1 LGHNA and CDR2 YNFKEQ come from the germline V gene. The CDR3 length is 17 residues. Trimming cost V 0 bases and J 4 bases; bases outside gene matches: 6. The CDR3 is CASSQEVVGQGNQPQHF. CDR3 coding DNA: TGTGCCAGCAGCCAAGAAGTCGTGGGACAGGGGAATCAGCCCCAGCATTTT.

In this sample, this clonotype turned up many times. V usage is TRBV3-1 and J usage is TRBJ1-1; maybe TRBD1 (5 bases). This CDR3 has 18 residues. V gave up 6 bases and J gave up 0 bases, with 23 bases separating them. Germline lookup yields CDR1 LGHDT and CDR2 YNNKEL (reference sequence). Here the CDR3 reads CASSLMSPRDSMNTEAFF. CDR3 sequence (DNA): TGTGCCAGCAGTCTCATGTCCCCCAGGGACTCCATGAACACTGAAGCTTTCTTT. Filled out from reference TRBV3-1 and TRBJ1-1, the complete variable domain reads DTAVSQTPKYLVTQMGNDKSIKCEQNLGHDTMYWYKQDSKKFLKIMFSYNNKELIINETVPNRFSPKSPDKAHLNLHINSLELGDSAVYFCASSLMSPRDSMNTEAFFGQGTRLTVV.

Many counts were recorded for this clonotype. The J gene is TRBJ1-6, the V gene TRBV2, with D perhaps matching TRBD1 (6 bases). Germline-derived CDR1 and CDR2 are SNHLY and FYNNEI. Trimming stripped 4 bases from V and 0 bases from J, with 13 bases between. This CDR3 region has 17 residues. The CDR3, as DNA: TGTGCCAGCAGTGTGGGACATCTCAGCTCCTATAATTCACCCCTCCACTTT. The encoded protein is CASSVGHLSSYNSPLHF.

This clonotype has a handful of counts. V gene TRBV9 combines with J gene TRBJ2-2; weak D call: TRBD2 (5 bases). V was pared by 0 bases and J by 0 bases, with 15 bases between. From germline, CDR1 is SGDLS and CDR2 YYNGEE. This CDR3 spans 18 amino acids. Here the CDR3 DNA reads TGTGCCAGCAGCGTAGCTGGAGGAGAGACCTCGAACACCGGGGAGCTGTTTTTT. Residues: CASSVAGGETSNTGELFF.

This clonotype has at least ten counts. This chain uses TRBV7-3 with TRBJ2-6; no clear D. V was trimmed by 4 bases and J by 1 base, leaving 11 bases between them. This CDR3 spans 16 amino acids. Germline lookup yields CDR1 SGHTA and CDR2 FQGTGA. Here the CDR3 reads CASSSSLGSGANVLTF. The CDR3 coding sequence is TGTGCCAGCAGCTCCTCCCTCGGGTCTGGGGCCAACGTCCTGACTTTC.

This clonotype was counted ten times or more. The chain employs TRBV14 and TRBJ2-7; TRBD2 matches at 10 bases. Losses at the gene ends were 1 base for V and 2 bases for J; bases not matched to a gene: 5. The CDR3 runs 16 residues. CDR1 and CDR2 (germline): SGHDN, FVKESK. This chain's CDR3 is CASSQVRAGGPYEQYF. CDR3 nucleotide sequence: TGTGCCAGCAGCCAAGTGAGAGCGGGAGGGCCCTACGAGCAGTACTTC.

Ten or more counts support this clonotype. The chain is built from TRBV7-2 and TRBJ2-2; D may be TRBD1 (5 bases). V shed 2 bases and J shed 6 bases, with 7 bases lying between them. Germline V gene lookup returns CDR1 SGHTA and CDR2 FQGNSA. The length of the CDR3 is 13 residues. The CDR3, as DNA: TGTGCCAGCAGCTTAACCAGGGCCGGGGAGCTGTTTTTT. It is translated as CASSLTRAGELFF.

The chain combines TRBV6-1 with TRBJ2-5; TRBD2 aligns across 9 bases. This CDR3 spans 13 amino acids. CDR1 is MNHNS, CDR2 SASEGT, per germline. V gave up 8 bases and J gave up 3 bases; unmatched junction bases: 4. CDR3 DNA sequence: TGTGCCAGCGGACGGACTAGCGAAGAGACCCAGTACTTC. This translates into CASGRTSEETQYF.